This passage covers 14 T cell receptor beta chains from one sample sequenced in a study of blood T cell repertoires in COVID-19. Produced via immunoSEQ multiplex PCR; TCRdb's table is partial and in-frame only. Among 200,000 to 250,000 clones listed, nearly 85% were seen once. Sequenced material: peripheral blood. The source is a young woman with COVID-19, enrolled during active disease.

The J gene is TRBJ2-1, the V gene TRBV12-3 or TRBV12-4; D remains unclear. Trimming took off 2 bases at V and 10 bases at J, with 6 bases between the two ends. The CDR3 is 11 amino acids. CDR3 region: CASSLLVEQFF. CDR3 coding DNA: TGTGCCAGCAGTTTACTAGTCGAGCAGTTCTTC.

The CDR3 here is CASSQDGETEAFF. The CDR3 nucleotides read TGCGCCAGCAGCCAAGATGGGGAGACTGAAGCTTTCTTT. The J gene is TRBJ1-1, the V gene TRBV4-3; D is ambiguous. In germline, CDR1 is LGHNA, CDR2 YSLEER. Trimming took 0 bases from V and 5 from J, leaving 7 bases between them. The CDR3 sequence is 13 residues long.

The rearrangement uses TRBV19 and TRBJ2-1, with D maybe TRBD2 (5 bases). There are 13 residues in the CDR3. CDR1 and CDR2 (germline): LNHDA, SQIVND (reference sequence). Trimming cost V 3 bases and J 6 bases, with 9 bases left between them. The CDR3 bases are TGTGCCAGTAGTATCGGCGAGGGCAATGAGCAGTTCTTC. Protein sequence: CASSIGEGNEQFF. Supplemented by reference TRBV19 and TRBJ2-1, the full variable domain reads DGGITQSPKYLFRKEGQNVTLSCEQNLNHDAMYWYRQDPGQGLRLIYYSQIVNDFQKGDIAEGYSVSREKKESFPLTVTSAQKNPTAFYLCASSIGEGNEQFFGPGTRLTVL.

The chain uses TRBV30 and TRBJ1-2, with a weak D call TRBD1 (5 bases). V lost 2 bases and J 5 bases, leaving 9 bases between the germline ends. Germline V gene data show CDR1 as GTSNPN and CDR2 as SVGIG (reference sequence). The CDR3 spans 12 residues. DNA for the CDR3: TGTGCCTGGAGTTTTTCAGGGTATGGCTACACCTTC. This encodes CAWSFSGYGYTF. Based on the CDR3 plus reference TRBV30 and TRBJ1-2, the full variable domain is SQTIHQWPATLVQPVGSPLSLECTVEGTSNPNLYWYRQAAGRGLQLLFYSVGIGQISSEVPQNLSASRPQDRQFILSSKKLLLSDSGFYLCAWSFSGYGYTFGSGTRLTVV.

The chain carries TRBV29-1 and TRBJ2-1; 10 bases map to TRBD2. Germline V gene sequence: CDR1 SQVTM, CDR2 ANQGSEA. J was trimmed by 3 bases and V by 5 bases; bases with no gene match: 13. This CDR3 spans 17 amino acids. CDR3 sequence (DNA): TGCAGCGTTAAAAGAGGGACTAGCGCCGACCTCTACAATGAGCAGTTCTTC. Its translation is CSVKRGTSADLYNEQFF.

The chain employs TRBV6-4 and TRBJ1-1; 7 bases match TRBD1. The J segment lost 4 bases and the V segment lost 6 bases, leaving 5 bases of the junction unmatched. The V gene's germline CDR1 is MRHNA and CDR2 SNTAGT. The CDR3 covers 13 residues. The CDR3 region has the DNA TGTGCCAGCAGCCGGACAGGCCTCACTGAAGCTTTCTTT. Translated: CASSRTGLTEAFF.

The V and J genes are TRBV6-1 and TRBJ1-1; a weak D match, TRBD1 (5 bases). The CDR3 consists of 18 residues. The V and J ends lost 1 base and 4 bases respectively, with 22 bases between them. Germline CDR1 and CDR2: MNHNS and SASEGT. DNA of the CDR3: TGTGCCAGCAGTGAAGTGGGGCCCGGAGCCGAAGAACGCACTGAAGCTTTCTTT. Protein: CASSEVGPGAEERTEAFF.

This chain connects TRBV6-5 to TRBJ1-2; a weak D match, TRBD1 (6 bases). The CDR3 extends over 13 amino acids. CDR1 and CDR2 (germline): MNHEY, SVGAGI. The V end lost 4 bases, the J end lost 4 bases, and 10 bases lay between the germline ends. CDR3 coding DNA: TGTGCCAGCAGTTTGGGGGCGGGCTATGGCTACACCTTC. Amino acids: CASSLGAGYGYTF.

CDR3 residues: CASSITGFYGYTF. The CDR3 DNA reads as TGTGCCAGCAGTATCACAGGGTTCTATGGCTACACCTTC. This chain joins TRBV27 and TRBJ1-2; a weak D match, TRBD1 (6 bases). The CDR3 has 13 amino acids. Trimming pared 5 bases from V and 4 bases from J, leaving 11 bases between. Germline V gives CDR1 MNHEY, CDR2 SMNVEV (reference sequence).

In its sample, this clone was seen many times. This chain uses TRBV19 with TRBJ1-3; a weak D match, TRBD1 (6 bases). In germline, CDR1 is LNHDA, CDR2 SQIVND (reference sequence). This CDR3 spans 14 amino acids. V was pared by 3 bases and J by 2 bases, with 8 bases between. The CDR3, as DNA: TGTGCCAGTAGTATTCAGGGGACTGGAAACACCATATATTTT. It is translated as CASSIQGTGNTIYF.

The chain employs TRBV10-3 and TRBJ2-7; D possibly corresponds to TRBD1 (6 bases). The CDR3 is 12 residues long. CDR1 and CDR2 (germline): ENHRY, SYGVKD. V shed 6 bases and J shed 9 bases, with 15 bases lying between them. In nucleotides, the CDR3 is TGTGCCATCAGCTTTACAGGGAACGGGCAGTACTTC. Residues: CAISFTGNGQYF.

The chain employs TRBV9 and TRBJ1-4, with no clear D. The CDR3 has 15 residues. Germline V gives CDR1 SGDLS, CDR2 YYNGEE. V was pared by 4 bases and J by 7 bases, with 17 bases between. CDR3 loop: CASSIAGGWGEKLFF. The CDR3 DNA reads TGTGCCAGCAGCATAGCGGGAGGGTGGGGTGAAAAACTGTTTTTT. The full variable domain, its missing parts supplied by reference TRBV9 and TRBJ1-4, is DSGVTQTPKHLITATGQRVTLRCSPRSGDLSVYWYQQSLDQGLQFLIQYYNGEERAKGNILERFSAQQFPDLHSELNLSSLELGDSALYFCASSIAGGWGEKLFFGSGTQLSVL.

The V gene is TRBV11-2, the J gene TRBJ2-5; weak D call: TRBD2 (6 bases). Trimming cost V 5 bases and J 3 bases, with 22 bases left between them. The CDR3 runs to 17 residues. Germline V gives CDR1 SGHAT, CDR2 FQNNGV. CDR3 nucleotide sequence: TGTGCCAGCAGCCCCGGGACTCGAACTAAATGGGAAGAGACCCAGTACTTC. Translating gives CASSPGTRTKWEETQYF.

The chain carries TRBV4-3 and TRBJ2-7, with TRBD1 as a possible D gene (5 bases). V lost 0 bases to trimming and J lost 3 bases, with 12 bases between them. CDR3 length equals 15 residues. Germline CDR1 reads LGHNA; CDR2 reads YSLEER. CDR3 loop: CASSQDLTADYEQYF. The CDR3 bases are TGCGCCAGCAGCCAAGATCTGACAGCAGACTACGAGCAGTACTTC.